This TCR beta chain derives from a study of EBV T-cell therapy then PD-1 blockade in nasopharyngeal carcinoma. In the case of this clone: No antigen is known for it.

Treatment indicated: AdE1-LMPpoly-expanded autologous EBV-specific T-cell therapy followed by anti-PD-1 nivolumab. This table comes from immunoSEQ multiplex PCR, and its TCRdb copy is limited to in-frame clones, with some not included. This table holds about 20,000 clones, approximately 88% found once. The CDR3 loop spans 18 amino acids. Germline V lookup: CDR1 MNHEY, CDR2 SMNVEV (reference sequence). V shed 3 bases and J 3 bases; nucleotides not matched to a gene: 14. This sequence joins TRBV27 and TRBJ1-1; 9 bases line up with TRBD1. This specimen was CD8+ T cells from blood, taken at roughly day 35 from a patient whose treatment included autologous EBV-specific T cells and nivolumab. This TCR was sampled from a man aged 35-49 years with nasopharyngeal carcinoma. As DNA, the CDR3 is TGTGCCAGCAGTTTCTCCCCGGGACAGGGCGGGGGATACACTGAAGCTTTCTTT. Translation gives CASSFSPGQGGGYTEAFF.